The sequence of this T cell receptor (beta chain) was determined in a study of cytomegalovirus exposure and HLA in healthy donors. In regard to this clone: The antigen is undetermined.

The ends were cut back, 0 bases at V and 0 bases at J, with 6 bases in the middle. Germline V gene sequence: CDR1 SQVTM, CDR2 ANQGSEA. This CDR3 comprises 14 residues. Primers for the PCR totalled 60 Vbeta and 13 Jbeta. Only in-frame clones appear in the TCRdb table, and some are missing; sequencing was by immunoSEQ multiplex PCR. The table shows 70,000 or so clones, with roughly four fifths occurring only once. Points from the study as a whole: A later analysis associated about 18,000 TCR beta sequences with HLA alleles at a 0.05 false discovery rate. Common viral pathogens were later found to be apparently linked to several of the most significant clusters. TCR beta V- and J-gene trimming was later associated with a missense DCLRE1C variant.

The clonotype originates from a man between 18 and 35 years old in good health and CMV-seronegative. Sequenced input: PBMCs. This rearrangement joins TRBV29-1 to TRBJ1-3; D is unclear. The CDR3 nucleotides are TGCAGCGTTGAAGATAATTCCTCTGGAAACACCATATATTTT. Residues: CSVEDNSSGNTIYF.